This TCR beta chain was sequenced in a study of blood T cell repertoires in COVID-19. Study-wide background: T cells, B-cell-depleted T cells, or PBMCs supplied cDNA or gDNA.

Measured with immunoSEQ multiplex PCR; TCRdb has only the in-frame clones, and not every one. The data hold 150,000 to 200,000 clones, with around four fifths observed a single time. Trimming stripped 10 bases from V and 3 bases from J, with 10 bases between. Germline V CDR1 and CDR2: SGHRS, YFSETQ. The CDR3 length is 11 residues. The sequencing sample was made of peripheral blood. The chain carries TRBV5-1 and TRBJ1-1; D is perhaps TRBD1 (5 bases). The clonotype was recovered from a woman aged 70-85 years who had recovered from COVID-19. DNA of the CDR3: TGCGCCTCCAGGGTGGACACTGAAGCTTTCTTT. It translates to CASRVDTEAFF.